The sequence of this T cell receptor beta chain was determined in a study of T-cell memory formation after mild COVID-19. Study conclusions and caveats: Whereas later expanders leaned CD4+, clones contracting day 15 to 85 showed a balanced CD4/CD8 makeup.

After removal of 5 bases from V and 0 bases from J, the junction contained 6 bases not matched to a gene. The CDR3 extends over 16 amino acids. Germline V gene sequence: CDR1 SGHTA, CDR2 FQGNSA. TCRdb itself ran the 5' RACE reads through MiXCR, one entry per CDR3 protein. The sample contains about 350,000 distinct CDR3 sequences, approximately 14% of which appear only once. This clonotype was observed a handful of times. The antigen is unknown. The sequenced sample was PBMCs or a T cell subset sorted from them (not recorded which). The V gene is TRBV7-2, the J gene TRBJ2-1, with 8 bases matching TRBD1. The sequence derives from a man aged 18-30 years who had mild COVID-19 (a few samples of this study predate the infection). Cell type and time point are not known. The CDR3 nucleotides read TGTGCCAGCAGCCCCAGGACAGGGAGCTCCTACAATGAGCAGTTCTTC. It translates to CASSPRTGSSYNEQFF.